Presented here are 8 T cell receptor beta chains from one specimen sequenced in a study of cytomegalovirus exposure and HLA in healthy donors. With 60 Vbeta and 13 Jbeta primers, the PCR was carried out. The method was immunoSEQ multiplex PCR; TCRdb's version includes in-frame clones alone and lacks a portion of them. This sample contains around 55,000 clones. The source material was PBMCs. The source of these receptors is a man in his fifties or sixties in good health and CMV-seropositive.

The chain couples TRBV6-5 to TRBJ1-1; 7 bases match TRBD1. V lost 10 bases and J lost 1; bases outside the gene matches: 6. The germline CDR1 and CDR2 sequences are MNHEY and SVGAGI. There are 13 residues in the CDR3. The CDR3 reads CATSTGRNTEAFF. For the CDR3, the DNA is TGTGCCACCTCGACAGGGCGGAACACTGAAGCTTTCTTT.

The chain joins TRBV19 to TRBJ2-6; no clear D. V lost 3 bases, J lost 2 bases, and 8 bases lay in between. Per germline, CDR1 LNHDA and CDR2 SQIVND (reference sequence). CDR3 length: 15 amino acids. The CDR3 coding sequence is TGTGCCAGTAGTATGAGGTCCCCTGGGGCCAACGTCCTGACTTTC. Translation gives CASSMRSPGANVLTF. Filled out from reference TRBV19 and TRBJ2-6, the complete variable domain reads DGGITQSPKYLFRKEGQNVTLSCEQNLNHDAMYWYRQDPGQGLRLIYYSQIVNDFQKGDIAEGYSVSREKKESFPLTVTSAQKNPTAFYLCASSMRSPGANVLTFGAGSRLTVL.

The rearrangement links TRBV7-8 to TRBJ2-7; 8 bases agree with TRBD2. Germline V gene data show CDR1 as SGHVS and CDR2 as FQNEAQ. After removal of 1 base from V and 6 bases from J, the junction contained 14 bases not matched to a gene. This CDR3 contains 17 residues. The CDR3 DNA sequence: TGTGCCAGCAGCTTAGGTGGGACTAGGGGGGGGAGAGGCGAGCAGTACTTC. It specifies CASSLGGTRGGRGEQYF.

V is TRBV19 and J is TRBJ2-7; tentatively, D is TRBD1 (6 bases). This CDR3 comprises 13 residues. Germline CDR1 and CDR2: LNHDA and SQIVND (reference sequence). Trimming left V 8 bases short and J 7 bases short, with 18 bases between. CDR3 in DNA: TGTGCCAGTTCCTCGGACAGTCTTATGGAGCAGTACTTC. Translated: CASSSDSLMEQYF. The whole variable domain, remainder taken from reference TRBV19 and TRBJ2-7, is DGGITQSPKYLFRKEGQNVTLSCEQNLNHDAMYWYRQDPGQGLRLIYYSQIVNDFQKGDIAEGYSVSREKKESFPLTVTSAQKNPTAFYLCASSSDSLMEQYFGPGTRLTVT.

CDR3 residues: CASSKQGLNTEAFF. The CDR3 DNA follows: TGTGCCAGCAGTAAACAGGGTTTGAACACTGAAGCTTTCTTT. V gene TRBV6-5 combines with J gene TRBJ1-1; D is possibly TRBD1 (6 bases). The CDR3 covers 14 residues. CDR1 and CDR2 (germline): MNHEY, SVGAGI. Deletions cut 5 bases from V and 0 bases from J, with 10 bases between.

The J gene is TRBJ2-1, the V gene TRBV5-4; 11 bases agree with TRBD2. V lost 2 bases and J lost 7; bases outside the gene matches: 2. The CDR3 length is 14 residues. From germline, CDR1 is SGHNT and CDR2 YYREEE (reference sequence). DNA for the CDR3: TGTGCCAGCAGCTTTAGCGGGAGGGGGAATGAGCAGTTCTTC. Translation: CASSFSGRGNEQFF.

The chain couples TRBV10-1 to TRBJ2-3; TRBD2 matches at 13 bases. The trim removed 6 bases at V and 6 bases at J, leaving 18 bases unmatched. The CDR3 has 19 amino acids. Germline assignment: CDR1 WNHNN and CDR2 SYGVQD (reference sequence). Here the CDR3 reads CASRAATSGRAMWRDTQYF. Here the CDR3 DNA reads TGCGCCAGCAGAGCCGCTACTAGCGGGAGGGCCATGTGGAGGGATACGCAGTATTTT.

The V and J genes are TRBV18 and TRBJ2-7; 15 bases agree with TRBD2. J was trimmed by 2 bases and V by 3 bases; bases with no gene match: 5. CDR3 length equals 17 residues. Germline V gene sequence: CDR1 KGHSH, CDR2 LQKENI. The CDR3 DNA is TGTGCCAGCTCACCCGGGACTAGCGGGGGGTCGGCCTACGAGCAGTACTTC. Its translation is CASSPGTSGGSAYEQYF. Variable domain in full (rest from reference TRBV18 and TRBJ2-7): NAGVMQNPRHLVRRRGQEARLRCSPMKGHSHVYWYRQLPEEGLKFMVYLQKENIIDESGMPKERFSAEFPKEGPSILRIQQVVRGDSAAYFCASSPGTSGGSAYEQYFGPGTRLTVT.